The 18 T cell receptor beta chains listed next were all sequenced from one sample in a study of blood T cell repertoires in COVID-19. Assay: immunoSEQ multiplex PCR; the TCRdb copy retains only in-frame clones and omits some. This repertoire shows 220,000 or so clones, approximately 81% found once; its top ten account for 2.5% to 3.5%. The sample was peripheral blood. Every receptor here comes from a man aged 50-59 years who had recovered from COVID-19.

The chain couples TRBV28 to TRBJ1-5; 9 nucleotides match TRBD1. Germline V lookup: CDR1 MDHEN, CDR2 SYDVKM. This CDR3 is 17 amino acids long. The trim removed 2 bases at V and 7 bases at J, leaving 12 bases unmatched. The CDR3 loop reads CASSLDQTRQGVQPQHF. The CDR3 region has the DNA TGTGCCAGCAGTTTAGATCAAACGAGACAGGGGGTCCAGCCCCAGCATTTT.

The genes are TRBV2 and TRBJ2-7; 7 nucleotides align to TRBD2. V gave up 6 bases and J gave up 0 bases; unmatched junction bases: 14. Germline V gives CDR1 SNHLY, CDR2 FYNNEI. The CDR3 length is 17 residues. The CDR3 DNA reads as TGTGCCAGCAGGCTCGATGAGGCTAGCGGTCCCTCCTACGAGCAGTACTTC. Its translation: CASRLDEASGPSYEQYF.

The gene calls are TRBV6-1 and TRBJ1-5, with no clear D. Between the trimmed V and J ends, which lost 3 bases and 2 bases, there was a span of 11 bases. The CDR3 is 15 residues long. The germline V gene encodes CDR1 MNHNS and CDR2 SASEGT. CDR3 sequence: CASSDGLWGNQPQHF. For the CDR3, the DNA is TGTGCCAGCAGTGACGGACTGTGGGGCAATCAGCCCCAGCATTTT.

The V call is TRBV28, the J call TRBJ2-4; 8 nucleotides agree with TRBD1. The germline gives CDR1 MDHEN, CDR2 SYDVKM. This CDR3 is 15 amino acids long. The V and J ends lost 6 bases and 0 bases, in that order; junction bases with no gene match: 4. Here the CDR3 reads CASRQGQVAKNIQYF. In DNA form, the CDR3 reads TGTGCCAGCAGACAGGGACAGGTAGCCAAAAACATTCAGTACTTC.

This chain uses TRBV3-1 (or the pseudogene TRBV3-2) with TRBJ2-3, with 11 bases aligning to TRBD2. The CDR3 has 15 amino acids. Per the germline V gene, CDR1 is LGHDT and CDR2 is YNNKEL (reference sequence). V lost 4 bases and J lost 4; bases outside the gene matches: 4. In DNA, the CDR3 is TGTGCCAGCAGCCCTATAGCGGGAGGGCCAGATACGCAGTATTTT. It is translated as CASSPIAGGPDTQYF.

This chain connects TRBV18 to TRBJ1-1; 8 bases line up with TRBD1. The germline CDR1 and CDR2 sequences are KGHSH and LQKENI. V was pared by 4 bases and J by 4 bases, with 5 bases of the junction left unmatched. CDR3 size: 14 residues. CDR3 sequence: CASSRTDRGTEAFF. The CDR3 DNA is TGTGCCAGCTCACGTACTGACAGGGGCACTGAAGCTTTCTTT.

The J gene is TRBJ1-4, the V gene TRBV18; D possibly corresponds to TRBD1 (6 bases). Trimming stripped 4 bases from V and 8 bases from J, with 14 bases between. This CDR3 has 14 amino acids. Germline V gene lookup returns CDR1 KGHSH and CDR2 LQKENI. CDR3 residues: CASSLTGFNEKLFF. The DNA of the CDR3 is TGTGCCAGCTCACTAACAGGGTTTAACGAAAAACTGTTTTTT.

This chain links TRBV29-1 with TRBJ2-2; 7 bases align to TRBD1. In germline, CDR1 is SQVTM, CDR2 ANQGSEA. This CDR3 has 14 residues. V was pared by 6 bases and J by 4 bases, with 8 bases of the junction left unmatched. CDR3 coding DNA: TGCAGCGTATCCGACAGGGTGGGCACCGGGGAGCTGTTTTTT. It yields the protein CSVSDRVGTGELFF.

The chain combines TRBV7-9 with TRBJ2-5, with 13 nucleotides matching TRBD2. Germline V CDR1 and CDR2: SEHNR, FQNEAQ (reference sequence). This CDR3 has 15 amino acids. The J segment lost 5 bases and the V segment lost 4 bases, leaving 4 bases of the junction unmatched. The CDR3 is CASSSGLAGRETQYF. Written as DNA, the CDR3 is TGTGCCAGCAGCTCGGGACTAGCGGGAAGGGAGACCCAGTACTTC.

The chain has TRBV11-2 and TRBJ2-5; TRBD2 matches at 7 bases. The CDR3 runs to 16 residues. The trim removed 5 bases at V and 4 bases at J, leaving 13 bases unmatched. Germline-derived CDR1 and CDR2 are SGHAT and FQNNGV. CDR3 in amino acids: CASSQSYGGVVETQYF. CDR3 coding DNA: TGTGCCAGCAGCCAATCATATGGGGGGGTAGTAGAGACCCAGTACTTC.

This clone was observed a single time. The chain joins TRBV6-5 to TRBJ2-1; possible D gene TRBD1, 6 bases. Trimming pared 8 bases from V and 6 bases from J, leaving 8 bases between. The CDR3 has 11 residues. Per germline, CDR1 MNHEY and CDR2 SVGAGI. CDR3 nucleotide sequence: TGTGCCAGCGTGGGGGCCAATGAGCAGTTCTTC. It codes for CASVGANEQFF.

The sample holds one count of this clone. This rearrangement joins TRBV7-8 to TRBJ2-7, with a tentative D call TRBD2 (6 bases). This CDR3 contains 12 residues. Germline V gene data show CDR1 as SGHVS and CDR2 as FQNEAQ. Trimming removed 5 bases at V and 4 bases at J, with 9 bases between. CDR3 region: CASSLGTYEQYF. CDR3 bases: TGTGCCAGCAGCCTAGGGACTTACGAGCAGTACTTC. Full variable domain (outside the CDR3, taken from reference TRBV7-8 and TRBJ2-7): GAGVSQSPRYKVAKRGQDVALRCDPISGHVSLFWYQQALGQGPEFLTYFQNEAQLDKSGLPSDRFFAERPEGSVSTLKIQRTQQEDSAVYLCASSLGTYEQYFGPGTRLTVT.

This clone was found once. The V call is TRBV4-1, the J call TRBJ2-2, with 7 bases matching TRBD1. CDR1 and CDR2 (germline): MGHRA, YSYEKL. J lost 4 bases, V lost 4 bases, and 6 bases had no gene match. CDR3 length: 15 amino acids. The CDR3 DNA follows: TGCGCCAGCAGCCTACGGACAGGAATCACCGGGGAGCTGTTTTTT. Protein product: CASSLRTGITGELFF.

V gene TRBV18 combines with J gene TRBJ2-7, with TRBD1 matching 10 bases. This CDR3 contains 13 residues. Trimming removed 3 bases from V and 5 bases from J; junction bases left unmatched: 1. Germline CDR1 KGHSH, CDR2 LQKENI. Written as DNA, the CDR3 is TGTGCCAGCTCACCCGGGACAGGGGACGAGCAGTACTTC. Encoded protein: CASSPGTGDEQYF.

The CDR3 region has the DNA TGTGCCAGTAGTCCCGGGGATTCTTACGAGCAGTACTTC. Translating it yields CASSPGDSYEQYF. The chain combines TRBV19 with TRBJ2-7; D is perhaps TRBD2 (5 bases). Germline V CDR1 and CDR2: LNHDA, SQIVND (reference sequence). The CDR3 length is 13 residues. Trimming removed 5 bases at V and 4 bases at J, with 12 bases between.

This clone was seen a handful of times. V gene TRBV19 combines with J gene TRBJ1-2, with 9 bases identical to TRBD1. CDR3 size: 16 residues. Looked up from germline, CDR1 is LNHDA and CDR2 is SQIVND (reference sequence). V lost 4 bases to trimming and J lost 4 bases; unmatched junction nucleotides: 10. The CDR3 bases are TGTGCCAGTAGTACCAGGGGACAGGGACGAGGCTATGGCTACACCTTC. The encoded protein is CASSTRGQGRGYGYTF.

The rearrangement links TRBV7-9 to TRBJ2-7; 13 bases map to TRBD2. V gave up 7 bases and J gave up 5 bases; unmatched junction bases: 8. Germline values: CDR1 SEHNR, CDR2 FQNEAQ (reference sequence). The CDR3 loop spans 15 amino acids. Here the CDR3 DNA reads TGTGCCAGCAACATAGACGGACTAGCGGGAGACGAGCAGTACTTC. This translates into CASNIDGLAGDEQYF.

CDR3 coding DNA: TGTGCCAGCACCCTACATTCAGGCTCCTACGAGCAGTACTTC. Amino acid sequence: CASTLHSGSYEQYF. The V gene is TRBV7-9, the J gene TRBJ2-7; D not resolved. In germline, CDR1 is SEHNR, CDR2 FQNEAQ (reference sequence). V lost 7 bases to trimming and J lost 0 bases, with 13 bases between them. The CDR3 totals 14 residues.